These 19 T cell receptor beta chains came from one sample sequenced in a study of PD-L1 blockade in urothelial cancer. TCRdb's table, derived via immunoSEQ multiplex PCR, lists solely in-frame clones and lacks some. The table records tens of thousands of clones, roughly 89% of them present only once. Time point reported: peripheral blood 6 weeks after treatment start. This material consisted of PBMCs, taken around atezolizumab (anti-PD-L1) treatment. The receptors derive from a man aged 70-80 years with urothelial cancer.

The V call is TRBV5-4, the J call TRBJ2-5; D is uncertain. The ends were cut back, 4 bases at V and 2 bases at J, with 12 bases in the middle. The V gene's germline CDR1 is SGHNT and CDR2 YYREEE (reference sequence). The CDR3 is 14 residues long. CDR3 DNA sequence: TGTGCCAGCAGCCCCGACACAAAACAAGAGACCCAGTACTTC. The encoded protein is CASSPDTKQETQYF.

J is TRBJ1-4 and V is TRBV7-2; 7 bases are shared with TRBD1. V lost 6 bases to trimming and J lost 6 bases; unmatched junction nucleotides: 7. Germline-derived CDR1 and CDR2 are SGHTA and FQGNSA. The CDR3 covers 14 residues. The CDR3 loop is CASRRDRGDEKLFF. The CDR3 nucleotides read TGTGCCAGCAGACGGGACAGAGGAGATGAAAAACTGTTTTTT.

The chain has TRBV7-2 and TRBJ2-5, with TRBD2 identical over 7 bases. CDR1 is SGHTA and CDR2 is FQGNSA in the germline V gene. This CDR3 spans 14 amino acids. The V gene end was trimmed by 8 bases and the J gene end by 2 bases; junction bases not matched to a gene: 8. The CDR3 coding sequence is TGTGCCAGCGGGAGGGCGGTACTGCAAGAGACCCAGTACTTC. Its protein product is CASGRAVLQETQYF.

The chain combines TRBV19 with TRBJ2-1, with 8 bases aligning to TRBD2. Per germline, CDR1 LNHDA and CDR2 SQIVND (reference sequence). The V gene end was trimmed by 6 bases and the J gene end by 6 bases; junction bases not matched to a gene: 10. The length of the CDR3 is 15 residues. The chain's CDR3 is CASSPRPGGVNEQFF. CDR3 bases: TGTGCCAGTAGCCCCCGCCCGGGAGGGGTCAATGAGCAGTTCTTC.

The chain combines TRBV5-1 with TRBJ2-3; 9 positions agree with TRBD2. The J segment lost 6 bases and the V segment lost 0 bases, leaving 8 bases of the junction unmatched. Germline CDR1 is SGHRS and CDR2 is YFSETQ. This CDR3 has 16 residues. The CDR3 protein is CASSLVLAGSIDTQYF. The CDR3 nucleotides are TGCGCCAGCAGCTTGGTGCTAGCGGGATCGATTGATACGCAGTATTTT.

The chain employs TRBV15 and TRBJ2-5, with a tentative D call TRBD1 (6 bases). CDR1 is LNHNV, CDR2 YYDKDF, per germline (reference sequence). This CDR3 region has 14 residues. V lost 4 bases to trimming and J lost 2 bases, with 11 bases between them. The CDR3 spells CATSTRQVQETQYF. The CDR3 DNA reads TGTGCCACCAGCACTCGACAGGTACAAGAGACCCAGTACTTC.

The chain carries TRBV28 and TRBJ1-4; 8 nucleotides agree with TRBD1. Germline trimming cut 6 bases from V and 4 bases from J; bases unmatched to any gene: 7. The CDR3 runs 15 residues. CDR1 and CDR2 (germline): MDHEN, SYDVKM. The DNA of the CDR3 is TGTGCCAGCAGCCGGACAGGGCTTGGTAATGAAAAACTGTTTTTT. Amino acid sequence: CASSRTGLGNEKLFF.

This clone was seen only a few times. The CDR3 DNA reads as TGTGCCAGCAGCTTAGACAACAGGGGCGGGAATGGCTACACCTTC. Amino acids: CASSLDNRGGNGYTF. The chain uses TRBV7-2 and TRBJ1-2; 7 bases are shared with TRBD1. J was trimmed by 6 bases and V by 1 base; bases with no gene match: 8. Germline V gives CDR1 SGHTA, CDR2 FQGNSA. This CDR3 has 15 residues.

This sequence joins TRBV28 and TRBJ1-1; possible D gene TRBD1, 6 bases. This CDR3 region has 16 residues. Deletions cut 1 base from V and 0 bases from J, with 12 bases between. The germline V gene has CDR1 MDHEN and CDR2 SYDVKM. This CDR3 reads CASSLSAAGVNTEAFF. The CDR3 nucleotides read TGTGCCAGCAGTTTATCCGCTGCAGGGGTGAACACTGAAGCTTTCTTT.

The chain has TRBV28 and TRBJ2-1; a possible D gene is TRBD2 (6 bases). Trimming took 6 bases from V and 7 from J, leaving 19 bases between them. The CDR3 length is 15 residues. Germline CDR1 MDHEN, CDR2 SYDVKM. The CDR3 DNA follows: TGTGCCAGCAGCCCGACCTCGGGACTGGATAATGAGCAGTTCTTC. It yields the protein CASSPTSGLDNEQFF. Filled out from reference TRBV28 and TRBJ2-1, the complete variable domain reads DVKVTQSSRYLVKRTGEKVFLECVQDMDHENMFWYRQDPGLGLRLIYFSYDVKMKEKGDIPEGYSVSREKKERFSLILESASTNQTSMYLCASSPTSGLDNEQFFGPGTRLTVL.

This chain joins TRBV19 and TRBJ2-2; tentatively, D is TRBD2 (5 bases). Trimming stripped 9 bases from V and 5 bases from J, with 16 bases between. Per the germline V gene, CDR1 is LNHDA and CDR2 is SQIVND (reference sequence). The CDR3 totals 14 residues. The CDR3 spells CASRTSPATGELFF. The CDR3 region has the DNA TGTGCCAGCCGGACTTCACCAGCGACCGGGGAGCTGTTTTTT.

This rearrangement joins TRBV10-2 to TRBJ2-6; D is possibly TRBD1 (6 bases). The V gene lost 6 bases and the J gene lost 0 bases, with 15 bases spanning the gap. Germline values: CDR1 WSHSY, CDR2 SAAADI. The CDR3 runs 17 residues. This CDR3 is CASREDSWLSGANVLTF. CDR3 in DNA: TGCGCCAGCAGGGAGGACAGTTGGCTCTCTGGGGCCAACGTCCTGACTTTC.

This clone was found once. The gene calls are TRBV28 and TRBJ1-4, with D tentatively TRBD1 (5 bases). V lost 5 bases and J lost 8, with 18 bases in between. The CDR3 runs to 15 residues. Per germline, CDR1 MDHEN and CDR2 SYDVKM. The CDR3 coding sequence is TGTGCCAGCAGTACCTCAGGGATAGTTCGGGAAAAACTGTTTTTT. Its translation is CASSTSGIVREKLFF.

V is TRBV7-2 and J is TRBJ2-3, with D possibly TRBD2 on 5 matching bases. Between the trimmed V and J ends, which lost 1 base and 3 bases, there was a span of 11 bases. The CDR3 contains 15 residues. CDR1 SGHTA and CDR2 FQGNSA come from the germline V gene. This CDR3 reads CASSLERMGTDTQYF. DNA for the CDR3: TGTGCCAGCAGCTTAGAGCGGATGGGGACAGATACGCAGTATTTT.

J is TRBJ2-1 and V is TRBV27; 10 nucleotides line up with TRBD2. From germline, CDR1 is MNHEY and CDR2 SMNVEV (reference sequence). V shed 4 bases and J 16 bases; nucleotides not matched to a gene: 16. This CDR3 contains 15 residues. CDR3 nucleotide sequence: TGTGCCAGCAGTTCACTCGGACTAGCGGCCCAAGCGTGCTTCTTC. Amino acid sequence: CASSSLGLAAQACFF.

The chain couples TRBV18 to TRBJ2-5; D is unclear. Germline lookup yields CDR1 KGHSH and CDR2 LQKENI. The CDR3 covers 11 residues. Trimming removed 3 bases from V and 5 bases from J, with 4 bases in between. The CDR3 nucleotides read TGTGCCAGCTCACCCTTGGAGACCCAGTACTTC. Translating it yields CASSPLETQYF.

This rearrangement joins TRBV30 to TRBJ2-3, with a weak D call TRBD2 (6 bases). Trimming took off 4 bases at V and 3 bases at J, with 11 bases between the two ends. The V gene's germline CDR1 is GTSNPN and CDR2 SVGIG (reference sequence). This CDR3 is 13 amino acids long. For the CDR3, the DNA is TGTGCCTGGATTAAGGGAGGAACAGATACGCAGTATTTT. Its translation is CAWIKGGTDTQYF.

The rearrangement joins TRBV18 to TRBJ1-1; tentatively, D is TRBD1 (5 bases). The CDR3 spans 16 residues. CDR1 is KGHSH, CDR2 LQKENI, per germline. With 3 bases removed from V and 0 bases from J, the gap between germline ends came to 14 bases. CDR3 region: CASSPRGNSMNTEAFF. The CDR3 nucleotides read TGTGCCAGCTCACCCCGGGGGAATAGCATGAACACTGAAGCTTTCTTT.

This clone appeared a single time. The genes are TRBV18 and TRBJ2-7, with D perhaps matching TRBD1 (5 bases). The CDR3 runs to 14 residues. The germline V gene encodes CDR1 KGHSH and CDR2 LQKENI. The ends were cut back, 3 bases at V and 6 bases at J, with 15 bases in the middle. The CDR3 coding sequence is TGTGCCAGCTCACCGGCAGGGCAGGGAAGCGAGCAGTACTTC. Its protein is CASSPAGQGSEQYF.